Following are 13 T cell receptor beta chains from one sample sequenced in a study of low-dose radiotherapy and immunotherapy resistance in tumors. TRAV- and TRBV-specific primers, spanning alpha and beta chains, primed first-strand cDNA. Amplification of TCRs used a constant-region primer and V-primer adapter for about 18 PCR cycles. TCRdb independently ran MiXCR on the reads; one entry per CDR3 protein. Of tens of thousands of distinct CDR3 sequences listed, around 17% were seen once; the top ten hold roughly 3%. Time point indicated: before trial treatment. Specimen: PBMCs, collected before treatment. Receptors were obtained from a male donor with prostate cancer.

This clonotype was observed at least ten times. The gene calls are TRBV4-1 and TRBJ2-5; 7 bases agree with TRBD2. Germline V gene data show CDR1 as MGHRA and CDR2 as YSYEKL. Trimming took 5 bases from V and 5 from J; bases not matched to a gene: 5. CDR3 size: 13 residues. Written as DNA, the CDR3 is TGCGCCAGCAGCACGACTAGCCAGGAGACCCAGTACTTC. Translating it yields CASSTTSQETQYF.

This clonotype was seen ten or more times. The chain employs TRBV4-1 and TRBJ1-3; unclear D gene. The CDR3 is 17 residues long. CDR1 and CDR2 (germline): MGHRA, YSYEKL. Trimming stripped 1 base from V and 0 bases from J, with 13 bases between. The DNA of the CDR3 is TGCGCCAGCAGCCAAGGCGCGTCCGTCCGCTCTGGAAACACCATATATTTT. Translated: CASSQGASVRSGNTIYF.

At least ten counts were recorded for this clonotype. The chain links TRBV5-1 to TRBJ1-6; 7 nucleotides match TRBD1. This CDR3 is built from 16 residues. J was trimmed by 9 bases and V by 1 base; bases with no gene match: 10. From germline, CDR1 is SGHRS and CDR2 YFSETQ. The CDR3 DNA reads TGCGCCAGCAGCTTGATGCCTCCGGGACAGCTTTCACCCCTCCACTTT. Encoded protein: CASSLMPPGQLSPLHF.

This clonotype was seen at least ten times. The chain joins TRBV4-1 to TRBJ2-3; D remains unclear. Germline V gene data show CDR1 as MGHRA and CDR2 as YSYEKL. Trimming removed 1 base from V and 4 bases from J, with 9 bases in between. The CDR3 totals 14 residues. The CDR3 spells CASSQVLQPDTQYF. For the CDR3, the DNA is TGCGCCAGCAGCCAAGTATTACAACCAGATACGCAGTATTTT.

This clonotype was recorded many times. This rearrangement joins TRBV6-2 or TRBV6-3 to TRBJ2-5; D is ambiguous. Germline lookup yields CDR1 MNHEY and CDR2 SVGEGT. V lost 5 bases to trimming and J lost 5 bases, with 6 bases between them. This CDR3 region has 11 residues. CDR3 nucleotide sequence: TGTGCCAGCAGTGAACCCGAGACCCAGTACTTC. Translated, it gives CASSEPETQYF.

This clonotype was counted many times. The J gene is TRBJ2-3, the V gene TRBV4-1, with D tentatively TRBD2 (6 bases). V lost 2 bases and J 1 base, leaving 25 bases between the germline ends. CDR1 and CDR2 from the germline V gene are MGHRA and YSYEKL. CDR3 length: 20 amino acids. The CDR3 DNA sequence: TGCGCCAGCAGCCAACCATCCCTGGGGGGACTTACGACTCGCACAGATACGCAGTATTTT. Translating it yields CASSQPSLGGLTTRTDTQYF.

On this clonotype: This sequence is one base from a far larger clone and is likely a read error. The gene calls are TRBV4-3 and TRBJ2-1, with TRBD1 identical over 8 bases. V lost 6 bases and J lost 10; bases outside the gene matches: 8. Germline lookup yields CDR1 LGHNA and CDR2 YSLEER. The length of the CDR3 is 13 residues. The CDR3 loop is CASSRQGLGEQFF. Written as DNA, the CDR3 is TGCGCCAGCAGTAGACAGGGGTTGGGAGAGCAGTTCTTC.

This clonotype was counted ten times or more. The chain employs TRBV10-2 and TRBJ1-1; D is perhaps TRBD1 (5 bases). The CDR3 runs to 13 residues. Germline V CDR1 and CDR2: WSHSY, SAAADI. Trimming took off 8 bases at V and 4 bases at J, with 14 bases between the two ends. CDR3 nucleotide sequence: TGCGCCAGCCGGGACGGATCCTTCACTGAAGCTTTCTTT. This sequence encodes CASRDGSFTEAFF.

Regarding this clonotype: A far larger clone differs by one base, so this is likely a read error. This chain links TRBV6-2 or TRBV6-3 with TRBJ2-7; D might be TRBD1 (5 bases). CDR3 length equals 12 residues. Germline V lookup: CDR1 MNHEY, CDR2 SVGEGT. Trimming pared 6 bases from V and 0 bases from J, leaving 6 bases between. The CDR3 is CASRTASYEQYF. CDR3 in DNA: TGTGCCAGCAGGACAGCCTCCTACGAGCAGTACTTC.

This clonotype was recorded at least ten times. This chain links TRBV20-1 with TRBJ2-3; D is undetermined. Per germline, CDR1 DFQATT and CDR2 SNEGSKA (reference sequence). The CDR3 spans 14 residues. Trimming pared 5 bases from V and 1 base from J, leaving 13 bases between. Here the CDR3 reads CSADLVRGTDTQYF. The CDR3 nucleotides are TGCAGTGCTGATCTAGTTAGAGGCACAGATACGCAGTATTTT.

V and J are TRBV5-1 and TRBJ2-5, with D possibly TRBD2 on 6 matching bases. The CDR3 has 16 residues. The germline gives CDR1 SGHRS, CDR2 YFSETQ. V was shortened by 4 bases and J by 3 bases, with 19 bases between the two germline ends. The CDR3 nucleotides read TGCGCCAGCAGCGATTTAAGCCAGGGAGGTGAAGAGACCCAGTACTTC. Its translation is CASSDLSQGGEETQYF.

This clonotype was recorded at least ten times. V and J are TRBV20-1 and TRBJ2-7; D gene unclear. V lost 6 bases to trimming and J lost 0 bases, with 15 bases between them. From germline, CDR1 is DFQATT and CDR2 SNEGSKA (reference sequence). This CDR3 has 14 amino acids. The CDR3 region has the DNA TGCAGTGCGCCCCGACGGCTAAGCTCCTACGAGCAGTACTTC. Its translation: CSAPRRLSSYEQYF.

The sample holds many counts of this clonotype. The chain carries TRBV7-8 and TRBJ1-4, with D unresolved. CDR3 length: 14 residues. Trimming pared 5 bases from V and 8 bases from J, leaving 15 bases between. Germline loops: CDR1 SGHVS, CDR2 FQNEAQ. In DNA, the CDR3 is TGTGCCAGCAGCCCTCCCTCCAGGCCCGAAAAACTGTTTTTT. It is translated as CASSPPSRPEKLFF.